This TCR beta chain stems from a study of neurological immune-mediated disorders. One entry per CDR3 protein, called by TCRdb with MiXCR from the 5' RACE reads. The data contain roughly 56,000 distinct CDR3 sequences, about an eighth of them singletons. This clonotype was recorded many times. Germline CDR1 and CDR2: SGHAT and FQNNGV. V was pared by 2 bases and J by 3 bases, with 9 bases of the junction left unmatched. This CDR3 region has 16 residues. The rearrangement joins TRBV11-2 to TRBJ2-5; 7 nucleotides agree with TRBD2. This TCR came from a man between 60 and 75 years old in good health. What was sequenced was PBMCs. In DNA, the CDR3 is TGTGCCAGCAGCTTATCCGCGGCGGGAGAGAAAGAGACCCAGTACTTC. Its translation: CASSLSAAGEKETQYF. The full variable domain, completed using reference TRBV11-2 and TRBJ2-5, is EAGVAQSPRYKIIEKRQSVAFWCNPISGHATLYWYQQILGQGPKLLIQFQNNGVVDDSQLPKDRFSAERLKGVDSTLKIQPAKLEDSAVYLCASSLSAAGEKETQYFGPGTRLLVL.